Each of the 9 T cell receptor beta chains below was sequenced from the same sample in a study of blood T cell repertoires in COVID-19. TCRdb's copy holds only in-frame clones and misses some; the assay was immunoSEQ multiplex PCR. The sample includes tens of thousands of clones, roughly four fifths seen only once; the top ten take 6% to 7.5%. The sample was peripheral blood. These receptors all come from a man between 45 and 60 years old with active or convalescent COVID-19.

The CDR3: CASSLVGGNTYEQYF. As DNA, the CDR3 is TGTGCCAGCAGCTTAGTTGGGGGGAACACCTACGAGCAGTACTTC. The chain joins TRBV7-2 to TRBJ2-7; a weak D match, TRBD2 (6 bases). V was clipped by 1 base and J by 2 bases, with 12 bases between them. The CDR3 loop spans 15 amino acids. Germline V gene lookup returns CDR1 SGHTA and CDR2 FQGNSA.

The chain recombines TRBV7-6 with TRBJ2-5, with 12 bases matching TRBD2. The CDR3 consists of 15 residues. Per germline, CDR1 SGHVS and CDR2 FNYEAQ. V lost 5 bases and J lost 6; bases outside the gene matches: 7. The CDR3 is CASSPGLAGIKTQYF. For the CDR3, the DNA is TGTGCCAGCAGCCCCGGACTAGCGGGGATCAAGACCCAGTACTTC. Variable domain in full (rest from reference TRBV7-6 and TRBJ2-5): GAGVSQSPRYKVTKRGQDVALRCDPISGHVSLYWYRQALGQGPEFLTYFNYEAQQDKSGLPNDRFSAERPEGSISTLTIQRTEQRDSAMYRCASSPGLAGIKTQYFGPGTRLLVL.

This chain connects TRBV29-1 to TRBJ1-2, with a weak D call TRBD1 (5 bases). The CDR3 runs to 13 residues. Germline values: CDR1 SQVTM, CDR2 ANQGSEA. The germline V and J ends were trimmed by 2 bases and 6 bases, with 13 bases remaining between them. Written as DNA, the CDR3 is TGCAGCGTTGAATCTGGGGGAGGAGATGGCTACACCTTC. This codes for CSVESGGGDGYTF. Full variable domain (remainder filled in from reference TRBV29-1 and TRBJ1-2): SAVISQKPSRDICQRGTSLTIQCQVDSQVTMMFWYRQQPGQSLTLIATANQGSEATYESGFVIDKFPISRPNLTFSTLTVSNMSPEDSSIYLCSVESGGGDGYTFGSGTRLTVV.

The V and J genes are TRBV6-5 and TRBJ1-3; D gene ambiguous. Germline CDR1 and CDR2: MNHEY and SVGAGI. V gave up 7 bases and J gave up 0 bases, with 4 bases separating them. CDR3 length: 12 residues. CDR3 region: CASTGSGNTIYF. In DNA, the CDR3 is TGTGCCAGCACCGGCTCTGGAAACACCATATATTTT.

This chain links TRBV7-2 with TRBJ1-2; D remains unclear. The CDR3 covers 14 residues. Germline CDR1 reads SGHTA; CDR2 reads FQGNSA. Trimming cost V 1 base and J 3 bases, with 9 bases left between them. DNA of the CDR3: TGTGCCAGCAGCTTAGGGCCGGGGTACTATGGCTACACCTTC. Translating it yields CASSLGPGYYGYTF.

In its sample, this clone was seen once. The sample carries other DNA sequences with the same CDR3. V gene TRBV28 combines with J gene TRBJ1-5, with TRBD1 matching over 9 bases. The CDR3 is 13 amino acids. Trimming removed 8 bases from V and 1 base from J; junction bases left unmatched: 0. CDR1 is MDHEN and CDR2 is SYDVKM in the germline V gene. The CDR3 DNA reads TGTGCCAGCGGGACAGGGAGCAATCAGCCCCAGCATTTT. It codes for CASGTGSNQPQHF.

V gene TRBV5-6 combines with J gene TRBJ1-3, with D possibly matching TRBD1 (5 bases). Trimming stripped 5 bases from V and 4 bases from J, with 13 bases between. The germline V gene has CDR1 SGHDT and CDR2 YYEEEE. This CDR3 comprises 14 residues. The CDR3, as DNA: TGTGCCAGCAGGAAGGGGCTACAGGGAAACACCATATATTTT. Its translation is CASRKGLQGNTIYF.

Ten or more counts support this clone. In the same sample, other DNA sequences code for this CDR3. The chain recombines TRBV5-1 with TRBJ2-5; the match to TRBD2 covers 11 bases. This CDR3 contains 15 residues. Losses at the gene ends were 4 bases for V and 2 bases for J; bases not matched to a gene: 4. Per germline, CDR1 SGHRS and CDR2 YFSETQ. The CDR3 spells CASSHGTSGQETQYF. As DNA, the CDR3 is TGCGCCAGCAGCCACGGGACTAGCGGACAAGAGACCCAGTACTTC.

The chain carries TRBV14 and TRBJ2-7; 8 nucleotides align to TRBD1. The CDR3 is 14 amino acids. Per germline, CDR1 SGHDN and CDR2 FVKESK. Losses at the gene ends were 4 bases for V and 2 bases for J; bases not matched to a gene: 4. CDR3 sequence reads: CASSLRQGTYEQYF. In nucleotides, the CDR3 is TGTGCCAGCAGCCTCCGACAGGGGACCTACGAGCAGTACTTC.